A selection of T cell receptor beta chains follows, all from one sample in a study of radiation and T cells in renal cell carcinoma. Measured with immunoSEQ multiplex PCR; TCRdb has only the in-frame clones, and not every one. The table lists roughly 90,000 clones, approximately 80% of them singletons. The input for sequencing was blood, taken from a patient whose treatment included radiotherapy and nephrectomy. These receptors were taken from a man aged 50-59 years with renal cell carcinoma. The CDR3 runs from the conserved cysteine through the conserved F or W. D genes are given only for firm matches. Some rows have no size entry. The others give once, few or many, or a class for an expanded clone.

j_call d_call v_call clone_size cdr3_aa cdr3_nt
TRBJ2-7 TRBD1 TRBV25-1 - CASSLGQGGYEQYF TGTGCCAGCAGTTTGGGACAGGGAGGTTACGAGCAGTACTTC
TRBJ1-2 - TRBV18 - CASSPPTGKDGYTF TGTGCCAGCTCACCACCCACGGGAAAAGATGGCTACACCTTC
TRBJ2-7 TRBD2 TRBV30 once CAWKLTAGAGEQYF TGTGCCTGGAAGCTGACAGCGGGAGCGGGGGAGCAGTACTTC
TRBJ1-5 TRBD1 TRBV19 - CASSNTGQGADQPQHF TGTGCCAGTAGTAACACCGGACAGGGGGCGGACCAGCCCCAGCATTTT
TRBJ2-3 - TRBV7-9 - CASGNLGTSTDTQYF TGTGCCAGCGGGAATCTGGGCACTAGCACAGATACGCAGTATTTT
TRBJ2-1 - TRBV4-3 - CASSQEGRGEQFF TGCGCCAGCAGCCAAGAGGGGCGGGGTGAGCAGTTCTTC
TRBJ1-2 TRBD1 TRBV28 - CASRTGGQGYGYTF TGTGCCAGCAGGACGGGGGGACAGGGCTATGGCTACACCTTC
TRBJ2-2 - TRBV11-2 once CASSLAPGELFF TGTGCCAGCAGCTTAGCTCCCGGGGAGCTGTTTTTT
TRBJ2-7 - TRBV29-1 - CSVVGQETNYEQYF TGCAGCGTTGTAGGGCAAGAAACTAACTACGAGCAGTACTTC
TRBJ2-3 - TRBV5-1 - CASSLGGEDTQYF TGCGCCAGCAGCTTGGGAGGGGAAGATACGCAGTATTTT
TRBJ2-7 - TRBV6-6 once CASSLVSYEQYF TGTGCCAGCAGTTTGGTCAGCTACGAGCAGTACTTC
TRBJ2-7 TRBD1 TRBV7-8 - CASSRRPGTANYEQYF TGTGCCAGCAGCAGGAGGCCTGGGACAGCCAACTACGAGCAGTACTTC
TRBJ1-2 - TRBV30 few CAWSRDREGYTF TGTGCCTGGAGCCGTGATAGGGAAGGCTACACCTTC
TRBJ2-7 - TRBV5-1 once CASSLGWNEQYF TGCGCCAGCAGCTTGGGGTGGAACGAGCAGTACTTC
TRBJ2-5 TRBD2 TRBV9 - CASSVTSGGQETQYF TGTGCCAGCAGCGTGACTAGCGGGGGGCAAGAGACCCAGTACTTC
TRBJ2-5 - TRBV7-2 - CASSPRDGTLETQYF TGTGCCAGCAGCCCCCGGGACGGAACCCTAGAGACCCAGTACTTC